This passage covers 15 T cell receptor beta chains from one sample sequenced in a study of post-analysis software for immune sequencing data. Findings and caveats of the study: Patients carried roughly five TRBV segments more frequently than controls did, and TRBV5-6, TRBV5-1 and TRBV20-1 were among them.

TCR beta libraries were prepared from cDNA with unique molecular identifiers. TCRdb independently ran MiXCR on the PCR reads; one entry per CDR3 protein. The sample includes roughly 730,000 distinct CDR3 sequences, approximately 30% seen only once; the top ten take roughly 0.53%. No antigen has been assigned to these receptors. Sequenced material: blood. The origin of the receptors is a girl aged 5 to 17 with multiple sclerosis.

The chain couples TRBV6-1 to TRBJ2-1, with 14 positions matching TRBD2. Germline lookup yields CDR1 MNHNS and CDR2 SASEGT. Trimming removed 8 bases from V and 8 bases from J; junction bases left unmatched: 11. The CDR3 spans 16 residues. The CDR3 sequence: CASRGLAGGRIDEQFF. CDR3 nucleotides: TGTGCCAGCCGAGGACTAGCGGGAGGCCGGATCGATGAGCAGTTCTTC.

The sample holds a few counts of this clonotype. A read error may account for a junction end that differs from germline. The chain has TRBV7-9 and TRBJ2-7; D perhaps matches TRBD1 (5 bases). The CDR3 totals 14 residues. Germline CDR1 SEHNR, CDR2 FQNEAQ (reference sequence). In nucleotides, the CDR3 is TGTACCAGCAGTAGACCGGACAACTTCTACGAGCAGTACTTC. It codes for CTSSRPDNFYEQYF.

The genes are TRBV29-1 and TRBJ2-1; a weak D match, TRBD2 (5 bases). V gave up 5 bases and J gave up 10 bases, with 9 bases separating them. The germline V gene encodes CDR1 SQVTM and CDR2 ANQGSEA. The CDR3 length is 10 residues. In DNA form, the CDR3 reads TGCAGCGTTCGGACTTTAGAGCAGTTCTTC. Translation gives CSVRTLEQFF.

The CDR3 spells CASSSLRVHNSPLHF. CDR3 DNA sequence: TGTGCCAGCAGTTCCCTTAGGGTTCATAATTCACCCCTCCACTTT. The chain joins TRBV12-3 or TRBV12-4 to TRBJ1-6; no definite D call. CDR3 size: 15 residues. V dropped 4 bases and J dropped 5 bases, with 12 bases sitting between them.

This chain connects TRBV27 to TRBJ2-7, with D perhaps assigned TRBD1 or TRBD2 (6 bases each). Germline V gene sequence: CDR1 MNHEY, CDR2 SMNVEV (reference sequence). Trimming took 7 bases from V and 3 from J, leaving 19 bases between them. This CDR3 is 15 amino acids long. In DNA, the CDR3 is TGTGCCAGCACCTCCCGACGGGGGCGACTCTACGAGCAGTACTTC. Translating gives CASTSRRGRLYEQYF.

V usage is TRBV5-1 and J usage is TRBJ2-3; D is perhaps TRBD1 or TRBD2 (5 bases each). Trimming removed 2 bases from V and 0 bases from J, with 10 bases in between. CDR1 and CDR2 (germline): SGHRS, YFSETQ. The CDR3 is 15 amino acids. CDR3 region: CASSFRGVSTDTQYF. In DNA form, the CDR3 reads TGCGCCAGCAGCTTTCGAGGGGTTAGCACAGATACGCAGTATTTT.

This clonotype was recorded a few times. The chain recombines TRBV6-1 with TRBJ2-4, with unresolved D. The CDR3 contains 14 residues. From germline, CDR1 is MNHNS and CDR2 SASEGT. V lost 2 bases, J lost 11 bases, and 16 bases lay in between. CDR3 protein: CASSELAHQYVQYF. CDR3 coding DNA: TGTGCCAGCAGTGAACTGGCCCACCAGTACGTTCAGTACTTC.

This clonotype was seen many times. This chain joins TRBV29-1 and TRBJ2-4; D could derive from TRBD1 or TRBD2 (5 bases each). The CDR3 runs 13 residues. Germline CDR1 and CDR2: SQVTM and ANQGSEA. V was shortened by 7 bases and J by 9 bases, with 19 bases between the two germline ends. CDR3 in amino acids: CSGGGPGGGIQYF. The CDR3 bases are TGCAGCGGTGGGGGACCCGGAGGTGGCATTCAGTACTTC.

This sequence joins TRBV12-3 or TRBV12-4 and TRBJ1-2; D remains ambiguous. V gave up 1 base and J gave up 2 bases, with 8 bases separating them. This CDR3 is 14 amino acids long. In DNA form, the CDR3 reads TGTGCCAGCAGTTTAGATTACGGGAACTATGGCTACACCTTC. This codes for CASSLDYGNYGYTF.

The genes are TRBV18 and TRBJ2-5, with 7 bases fitting TRBD1. With 0 bases clipped from V and 2 bases from J, the junction kept 9 bases outside the gene matches. In germline, CDR1 is KGHSH, CDR2 LQKENI. This CDR3 is built from 17 residues. The CDR3 sequence: CASSPPGQLYPQETQYF. CDR3 bases: TGTGCCAGCTCACCACCGGGACAGCTTTACCCTCAAGAGACCCAGTACTTC.

The genes are TRBV3-1 and TRBJ2-1; no definite D call. This CDR3 region has 13 residues. The V end lost 6 bases, the J end lost 12 bases, and 18 bases lay between the germline ends. Germline V lookup: CDR1 LGHDT, CDR2 YNNKEL (reference sequence). Here the CDR3 reads CASRPTPGPWQFF. The CDR3 region has the DNA TGTGCCAGCAGACCTACTCCCGGCCCGTGGCAGTTCTTC.

Regarding this clonotype: A junction boundary mismatches the germline segment, possibly from a read error. The chain employs TRBV6-2 or TRBV6-3 and TRBJ2-3, with a tentative D call TRBD1 (6 bases). The CDR3 extends over 16 amino acids. Germline V lookup: CDR1 MNHEY, CDR2 SVGEGT. CDR3 nucleotide sequence: TGTGCCAGCAGTCACGAACAGGGAAGCTCCACAGATATGCAGTATTTT. Protein product: CASSHEQGSSTDMQYF.

This chain joins TRBV7-2 and TRBJ2-3, with 11 bases that match TRBD2. Germline V gene data show CDR1 as SGHTA and CDR2 as FQGNSA. Trimming took 1 base from V and 5 from J; bases not matched to a gene: 11. The CDR3 contains 18 residues. Here the CDR3 DNA reads TGTGCCAGCAGCTTAGGAATAGCGGGAGGGCATGGTAGAGATACGCAGTATTTT. Residues: CASSLGIAGGHGRDTQYF.

The J gene is TRBJ2-1, the V gene TRBV11-2; 9 bases are shared with TRBD2. J lost 7 bases, V lost 8 bases, and 9 bases had no gene match. The germline V gene encodes CDR1 SGHAT and CDR2 FQNNGV. This CDR3 contains 14 residues. The CDR3 DNA sequence: TGTGCCAGCGCCCGGGCTAGCGGGACGAATGAGCAGTTCTTC. Its translation is CASARASGTNEQFF.

The V call is TRBV7-2, the J call TRBJ2-1; the match to TRBD2 covers 7 bases. V lost 5 bases, J lost 5 bases, and 6 bases stayed unmatched. The germline gives CDR1 SGHTA, CDR2 FQGNSA. CDR3 size: 14 residues. For the CDR3, the DNA is TGTGCCAGCAGCGTAGGGACTACAAACAATGAGCAGTTCTTC. It codes for CASSVGTTNNEQFF.